Presented here are 9 T cell receptor beta chains from one specimen sequenced in a study of blood T cell repertoires in COVID-19. TCRdb's copy holds only in-frame clones and misses some; the assay was immunoSEQ multiplex PCR. This sample has 140,000 to 150,000 clones, with roughly 80% found just once. The sequencing sample was made of peripheral blood. These receptors all come from a human donor in a cohort sampled during active COVID-19.

This sequence joins TRBV10-3 and TRBJ1-1, with D perhaps TRBD1 (6 bases). The CDR3 has 12 residues. The V end lost 11 bases, the J end lost 2 bases, and 12 bases lay between the germline ends. Germline CDR1 is ENHRY and CDR2 is SYGVKD. CDR3 bases: TGTGCCTCTAGACAGGTCAACACTGAAGCTTTCTTT. Translation gives CASRQVNTEAFF.

The chain has TRBV9 and TRBJ2-1; 9 bases agree with TRBD2. CDR3 length: 15 amino acids. Germline-derived CDR1 and CDR2 are SGDLS and YYNGEE. J lost 0 bases, V lost 3 bases, and 1 base had no gene match. The CDR3 DNA reads as TGTGCCAGCAGCGCGGGACTAGCCTCCTACAATGAGCAGTTCTTC. This translates into CASSAGLASYNEQFF.

The J gene is TRBJ2-3, the V gene TRBV5-1, with D possibly TRBD1 on 6 matching bases. The CDR3 is 15 residues long. Germline CDR1 SGHRS, CDR2 YFSETQ. V lost 4 bases, J lost 0 bases, and 12 bases lay in between. The CDR3 spells CASSRDTSSTDTQYF. The CDR3 DNA is TGCGCCAGCAGCCGGGACACCTCTAGCACAGATACGCAGTATTTT.

The chain couples TRBV5-4 to TRBJ2-5, with 7 bases that match TRBD2. This CDR3 comprises 14 residues. Germline assignment: CDR1 SGHNT and CDR2 YYREEE (reference sequence). V shed 3 bases, J shed 3 bases, and the junction held 5 bases outside the gene matches. In DNA form, the CDR3 reads TGTGCCAGCAGCTCCCCAGCGGGGAAAGAGACCCAGTACTTC. Its protein product is CASSSPAGKETQYF.

The chain employs TRBV5-1 and TRBJ1-1, with TRBD1 as a possible D gene (6 bases). V gave up 3 bases and J gave up 4 bases, with 19 bases separating them. Germline-derived CDR1 and CDR2 are SGHRS and YFSETQ. The CDR3 spans 16 residues. In DNA, the CDR3 is TGCGCCAGCAGCTCCGGGACAACTCTTGATGGCACTGAAGCTTTCTTT. It is translated as CASSSGTTLDGTEAFF.

The CDR3 here is CASSDLAGYISYEQYF. In DNA form, the CDR3 reads TGTGCCAGCAGCGACCTAGCGGGATACATCTCCTACGAGCAGTACTTC. V and J are TRBV7-2 and TRBJ2-7; 9 positions match TRBD2. Germline V CDR1 and CDR2: SGHTA, FQGNSA. This CDR3 comprises 16 residues. With V trimmed by 5 bases and J by 0 bases, 8 bases remained unmatched.

This clone came up once. The rearrangement links TRBV5-1 to TRBJ2-7; possibly TRBD2 for D (6 bases). Germline CDR1 reads SGHRS; CDR2 reads YFSETQ. V lost 4 bases to trimming and J lost 6 bases, with 17 bases between them. This CDR3 region has 14 residues. The CDR3 DNA is TGCGCCAGCAGCCGCGGGGAAGCTAGGGGCGAGCAGTACTTC. Encoded protein: CASSRGEARGEQYF. Looking up the rest from reference TRBV5-1 and TRBJ2-7 gives the full variable domain: KAGVTQTPRYLIKTRGQQVTLSCSPISGHRSVSWYQQTPGQGLQFLFEYFSETQRNKGNFPGRFSGRQFSNSRSEMNVSTLELGDSALYLCASSRGEARGEQYFGPGTRLTVT.

The V and J genes are TRBV27 and TRBJ2-1; the D is unclear. The V gene's germline CDR1 is MNHEY and CDR2 SMNVEV (reference sequence). Between the trimmed V and J ends, which lost 3 bases and 3 bases, there was a span of 6 bases. This CDR3 is built from 13 residues. CDR3 protein: CASSFAVYNEQFF. The CDR3 DNA reads as TGTGCCAGCAGTTTCGCAGTCTACAATGAGCAGTTCTTC.

The rearrangement uses TRBV9 and TRBJ1-6; maybe TRBD1 (5 bases). Per germline, CDR1 SGDLS and CDR2 YYNGEE. The V and J ends lost 0 bases and 3 bases respectively, with 7 bases between them. This CDR3 spans 15 amino acids. The CDR3 sequence: CASSVDGGYNSPLHF. As DNA, the CDR3 is TGTGCCAGCAGCGTAGACGGGGGCTATAATTCACCCCTCCACTTT.